This record concerns one TCR beta chain sequence. How the authors handled the data: Estimates of nucleated cell counts were drawn from the amplification of reference gene primers. Repertoires were generated with immunoSEQ multiplex PCR, while TCRdb's copy carries only in-frame clones and drops some. That table is the source of V, J and clone size, and D and trimming were worked out from the DNA. Of more than 200,000 clones listed, about 80% were seen once; the top ten hold around 4.4%. The data stem from a study of blood T cell repertoires in COVID-19. Study details: The United States, Italy and Spain supplied acute and convalescent COVID-19 samples. From T cells, B-cell-depleted T cells, or PBMCs came the material, which was cDNA or gDNA.

The sequenced material came from peripheral blood. This TCR came from a man aged 50 to 59 with active or convalescent COVID-19.

CDR3 residues: CASSFGVQGQPQHF. Written as DNA, the CDR3 is TGTGCCAGCAGTTTTGGCGTACAGGGACAGCCCCAGCATTTT. The rearrangement uses TRBV5-5 and TRBJ1-5; D may be TRBD1 (6 bases). CDR3 length: 14 residues. V lost 5 bases and J 7 bases, leaving 16 bases between the germline ends. In germline, CDR1 is SGHKS, CDR2 YYEKEE (reference sequence).